A selection of T cell receptor beta chains follows, all from one sample in a study of blood T cell repertoires in COVID-19. The table came from immunoSEQ multiplex PCR; TCRdb's copy has only in-frame clones and leaves some out. The sample yields about 260,000 clones, roughly 88% seen once. The specimen was PBMCs or T cells enriched from blood (not recorded which). The receptors here all came from a middle-aged woman with acute COVID-19. CDR3s include the opening cysteine and the closing phenylalanine or tryptophan. D genes are given only for firm matches. Rows may omit the clone size; those that give it use once, few, many or a size class.

V gene	D gene	J gene	clone size	CDR3 protein	CDR3 DNA
TRBV6-5	.	TRBJ1-1	few	CASTGLGTLETAFF	TGTGCCAGCACAGGGTTAGGGACTCTAGAGACCGCTTTCTTT
TRBV2	TRBD1	TRBJ2-5	.	CASSRIQGVVETQYF	TGTGCCAGCAGCCGCATCCAGGGGGTGGTGGAGACCCAGTACTTC
TRBV24-1	TRBD1	TRBJ2-1	.	CATSDPGQGAWSEQFF	TGTGCCACCAGTGACCCGGGACAGGGGGCTTGGAGTGAGCAGTTCTTC
TRBV10-3	TRBD2	TRBJ2-1	once	CAIRRLAGDNEQFF	TGTGCCATCAGAAGACTAGCGGGAGACAATGAGCAGTTCTTC
TRBV30	.	TRBJ1-5	.	CAWSVRGSGNQPQHF	TGTGCCTGGAGTGTTCGAGGGAGCGGCAATCAGCCCCAGCATTTT
TRBV19	.	TRBJ2-3	.	CASRQTVTTDTQYF	TGTGCCAGTAGGCAGACAGTTACCACAGATACGCAGTATTTT
TRBV15	.	TRBJ1-2	.	CATTNQGIYGYTF	TGTGCCACCACGAACCAGGGGATCTATGGCTACACCTTC
TRBV24-1	TRBD2	TRBJ2-3	many	CATEAGVTDTQYF	TGTGCCACCGAAGCGGGAGTAACTGATACGCAGTATTTT
TRBV11-2	.	TRBJ2-2	.	CASSLAGMNTGELFF	TGTGCCAGCAGCTTAGCAGGAATGAACACCGGGGAGCTGTTTTTT
TRBV30	.	TRBJ1-6	few	CAWSSSSYNSPLHF	TGTGCCTGGAGTAGTAGCTCCTATAATTCACCCCTCCACTTT
TRBV27	.	TRBJ2-1	.	CASSLLTDNEQFF	TGTGCCAGCAGTTTGTTGACAGACAATGAGCAGTTCTTC
TRBV27	TRBD2	TRBJ2-3	.	CASRVTSGDTQYF	TGTGCCAGCAGGGTGACTAGCGGAGATACGCAGTATTTT
TRBV6-4	.	TRBJ1-2	.	CASSPAANYGYTF	TGTGCCAGCAGTCCAGCGGCTAACTATGGCTACACCTTC
TRBV27	TRBD2	TRBJ2-7	.	CASSFVSGRAFYEQYF	TGTGCCAGCAGTTTCGTTAGCGGGAGGGCCTTTTACGAGCAGTACTTC
TRBV6-5	TRBD1	TRBJ1-2	.	CASSYGTGAGYTF	TGTGCCAGCAGTTACGGGACAGGGGCTGGCTACACCTTC
TRBV7-9	.	TRBJ1-4	.	CASSLGGDEKLFF	TGTGCCAGCAGCTTGGGAGGGGACGAAAAACTGTTTTTT
TRBV24-1	.	TRBJ2-3	.	CATNPSASTDTQYF	TGTGCCACTAATCCTAGCGCAAGCACAGATACGCAGTATTTT
TRBV6-2/TRBV6-3	.	TRBJ2-5	.	CASSARTVPETQYF	TGTGCCAGCAGCGCCAGGACTGTCCCGGAGACCCAGTACTTC
TRBV19	TRBD2	TRBJ2-1	.	CASSPRGEGEQFF	TGTGCCAGTAGTCCGCGGGGGGAAGGTGAGCAGTTCTTC
TRBV10-3	TRBD1	TRBJ1-1	.	CAISEDRGDTEAFF	TGTGCCATCAGTGAAGACAGGGGGGACACTGAAGCTTTCTTT
TRBV6-1	.	TRBJ2-7	.	CASSEGPTRDYEQYF	TGTGCCAGCAGTGAAGGTCCTACTAGGGACTACGAGCAGTACTTC
TRBV18	.	TRBJ1-1	once	CASSPLEGVETEAFF	TGTGCCAGCTCACCACTCGAAGGAGTGGAGACTGAAGCTTTCTTT
TRBV10-3	TRBD2	TRBJ2-3	.	CAISALPTSGTDTQYF	TGTGCCATCAGCGCGCTCCCCACTAGCGGCACAGATACGCAGTATTTT
TRBV5-4	.	TRBJ1-1	.	CASHWGGRYTEAFF	TGTGCCAGCCACTGGGGGGGGCGGTACACTGAAGCTTTCTTT
TRBV27	.	TRBJ1-2	.	CASSVKGGGYTF	TGTGCCAGCAGTGTCAAGGGCGGGGGCTACACCTTC
TRBV11-3	.	TRBJ1-2	.	CASSLVAGANYGYTF	TGTGCCAGCAGCTTAGTTGCGGGAGCTAACTATGGCTACACCTTC
TRBV9	TRBD1	TRBJ1-4	.	CASSPRGQNNEKLFF	TGTGCCAGCAGCCCAAGGGGGCAGAATAATGAAAAACTGTTTTTT
TRBV3-1/TRBV3-2	TRBD2	TRBJ2-4	once	CASSQVRCTSGLAKNIQYF	TGTGCCAGCAGCCAAGTCCGCTGTACTAGCGGGCTAGCCAAAAACATTCAGTACTTC
TRBV13	TRBD2	TRBJ2-1	.	CASRESGGPYNEQFF	TGTGCCAGCAGGGAGAGCGGGGGACCTTACAATGAGCAGTTCTTC
TRBV9	TRBD1	TRBJ1-2	.	CASSRDSPNYGYTF	TGTGCCAGCAGTCGGGACAGCCCTAACTATGGCTACACCTTC
TRBV9	.	TRBJ1-2	few	CASGPQQGFGYTF	TGTGCCAGCGGCCCCCAACAGGGCTTTGGCTACACCTTC
TRBV10-1	.	TRBJ1-1	.	CASSRTGNTEAFF	TGCGCCAGCAGTCGTACGGGGAACACTGAAGCTTTCTTT
TRBV18	TRBD1	TRBJ1-2	.	CASSPMDRLMGYGYTF	TGTGCCAGCTCACCGATGGACAGGTTGATGGGCTATGGCTACACCTTC
TRBV24-1	.	TRBJ2-5	.	CATSDRAETQYF	TGTGCCACCAGTGACAGGGCTGAGACCCAGTACTTC
TRBV19	TRBD1	TRBJ1-5	few	CASSSTDRGLQPQHF	TGTGCCAGTAGTTCGACCGACAGGGGGCTTCAGCCCCAGCATTTT
TRBV6-5	TRBD1	TRBJ1-5	.	CASSYSGQFNQPQHF	TGTGCCAGCAGTTACTCGGGACAGTTTAATCAGCCCCAGCATTTT
TRBV6-5	.	TRBJ2-3	.	CASSTQITDTQYF	TGTGCCAGCAGTACACAGATCACAGATACGCAGTATTTT
TRBV4-1	TRBD1	TRBJ1-1	.	CASSQPGQMNTEAFF	TGCGCCAGCAGCCAACCGGGACAGATGAACACTGAAGCTTTCTTT
TRBV6-5	.	TRBJ2-6	.	CASSYGVASGANVLTF	TGTGCCAGCAGTTACGGCGTAGCTTCCGGGGCCAACGTCCTGACTTTC
TRBV27	.	TRBJ2-5	.	CASSFNLRAGLKETQYF	TGTGCCAGCAGTTTCAACCTGCGCGCGGGACTTAAAGAGACCCAGTACTTC
TRBV6-5	.	TRBJ2-3	.	CASSYKAGADTQYF	TGTGCCAGCAGTTATAAGGCCGGGGCAGATACGCAGTATTTT
TRBV27	.	TRBJ1-4	once	CASSPSGAEEKLFF	TGTGCCAGCAGTCCCTCAGGGGCGGAAGAAAAACTGTTTTTT
TRBV3-1/TRBV3-2	TRBD1	TRBJ1-1	.	CASSQTGGNTEAFF	TGTGCCAGCAGCCAAACAGGGGGGAACACTGAAGCTTTCTTT
TRBV15	.	TRBJ1-4	.	CATSSGVGEKLFF	TGTGCCACCAGCAGCGGAGTGGGTGAAAAACTGTTTTTT
TRBV29-1	.	TRBJ1-2	.	CSVEGGGGDNYGYTF	TGCAGCGTTGAAGGAGGAGGGGGGGATAACTATGGCTACACCTTC
TRBV19	.	TRBJ1-5	.	CASQARLSNQPQHF	TGTGCCAGTCAGGCCCGCTTGAGCAATCAGCCCCAGCATTTT
TRBV5-4	.	TRBJ2-6	once	CASSLEAGAGANVLTF	TGTGCCAGCAGCTTGGAAGCCGGAGCTGGGGCCAACGTCCTGACTTTC
TRBV11-3	TRBD1	TRBJ1-3	.	CASSSGQGLENTIYF	TGTGCCAGCAGCTCGGGACAGGGGCTCGAAAACACCATATATTTT
TRBV24-1	TRBD1	TRBJ1-1	.	CATSDSQGFTEAFF	TGTGCCACCAGTGATTCACAGGGGTTCACTGAAGCTTTCTTT
TRBV7-9	.	TRBJ2-1	.	CASSLGSSYNEQFF	TGTGCCAGCAGCTTGGGGAGCTCCTACAATGAGCAGTTCTTC
TRBV11-3	TRBD2	TRBJ2-1	.	CASSLGLAGRDEQFF	TGTGCCAGCAGCTTGGGGCTAGCGGGAAGGGATGAGCAGTTCTTC
TRBV6-5	.	TRBJ1-1	.	CASSYSSRNNEAFF	TGTGCCAGCAGTTACTCATCGCGGAATAATGAAGCTTTCTTT
TRBV25-1	.	TRBJ1-5	.	CASSDHYSNQPQHF	TGTGCCAGCAGTGATCACTATAGCAATCAGCCCCAGCATTTT
TRBV2	.	TRBJ2-7	.	CASSEGQGRTYEQYF	TGTGCCAGCAGTGAAGGGCAGGGCCGCACCTACGAGCAGTACTTC
TRBV5-4	.	TRBJ2-3	.	CASGLIARSTDTQYF	TGTGCCAGCGGTTTGATAGCGAGAAGCACAGATACGCAGTATTTT